Shown below are 27 T cell receptor beta chains from a single sample sequenced in a study of vaccination and CD4 T cells after COVID-19. Described treatment: roughly nine-day PBMC culture with coronavirus spike peptide pools or control peptides (ViraFEST assay). The Oncomine TCR Beta short-read assay was applied to DNA of cultured CD4+ T cells. TCRdb re-analysed the PCR reads in MiXCR, keeping a single row per CDR3 protein. The repertoire holds about 16,000 distinct CDR3 sequences, with 50% as singletons. Their recognized antigens are unknown. Source material: CD4+ T cells from blood, cultured in vitro. The source of these receptors is a human donor who had recovered from COVID-19.

The CDR3 reads CASSILGSSREKLFF. CDR3 bases: TGTGCCAGTAGTATATTAGGGTCTTCGCGGGAAAAACTGTTTTTT. The J gene is TRBJ1-4, the V gene TRBV19; no definite D call. CDR1 is LNHDA, CDR2 SQIVND, per germline (reference sequence). V was clipped by 2 bases and J by 8 bases, with 15 bases between them. The CDR3 loop spans 15 amino acids.

The CDR3 loop is CASSLAAAALRSYGYTF. The CDR3 nucleotides are TGTGCCAGCAGCTTAGCGGCGGCAGCCTTGCGGAGCTATGGCTACACCTTC. The V and J genes are TRBV7-2 and TRBJ1-2; the D is unclear. CDR3 size: 17 residues. Trimming cost V 0 bases and J 4 bases, with 18 bases left between them. Germline values: CDR1 SGHTA, CDR2 FQGNSA.

Judged by abundance, this clonotype is medium-sized. This sequence joins TRBV7-2 and TRBJ2-1, with 7 bases aligning to TRBD2. V shed 2 bases and J 8 bases; nucleotides not matched to a gene: 6. Looked up from germline, CDR1 is SGHTA and CDR2 is FQGNSA. The CDR3 totals 14 residues. This CDR3 is CASSLRRGLDEQFF. The CDR3 DNA is TGTGCCAGCAGCTTAAGGCGGGGGTTGGATGAGCAGTTCTTC.

The gene calls are TRBV27 and TRBJ2-2; 7 bases match TRBD1. The length of the CDR3 is 15 residues. Per the germline V gene, CDR1 is MNHEY and CDR2 is SMNVEV (reference sequence). V lost 4 bases to trimming and J lost 4 bases; unmatched junction nucleotides: 6. CDR3 amino acids: CASSSTGSRTGELFF. Written as DNA, the CDR3 is TGTGCCAGCAGTTCGACAGGGTCTCGCACCGGGGAGCTGTTTTTT.

This clonotype was counted a few times. The V gene is TRBV20-1, the J gene TRBJ1-2; 11 nucleotides agree with TRBD1. The V gene's germline CDR1 is DFQATT and CDR2 SNEGSKA (reference sequence). The ends lost 6 bases at V and 5 bases at J; junction bases unmatched: 8. CDR3 size: 14 residues. This CDR3 is CSARRTGGAYGYTF. As DNA, the CDR3 is TGCAGTGCACGCAGGACAGGGGGCGCTTATGGCTACACCTTC.

The rearrangement uses TRBV6-1 and TRBJ1-2; 10 bases align to TRBD1. This CDR3 contains 16 residues. Germline V lookup: CDR1 MNHNS, CDR2 SASEGT. V was clipped by 6 bases and J by 0 bases; unmatched bases: 7. The CDR3 region is CASRGGTGDANYGYTF. As DNA, the CDR3 is TGTGCCAGCAGGGGGGGGACAGGGGATGCTAACTATGGCTACACCTTC.

The gene calls are TRBV10-3 and TRBJ1-1; 11 nucleotides match TRBD1. Germline assignment: CDR1 ENHRY and CDR2 SYGVKD. The ends lost 5 bases at V and 0 bases at J; junction bases unmatched: 5. The CDR3 spans 16 residues. CDR3 sequence: CAISPGTGGLNTEAFF. CDR3 DNA sequence: TGTGCCATCAGTCCCGGGACAGGGGGTTTGAACACTGAAGCTTTCTTT.

V and J are TRBV12-3 or TRBV12-4 and TRBJ1-5, with D tentatively TRBD1 (6 bases). Trimming left V 6 bases short and J 8 bases short, with 20 bases between. The CDR3 extends over 15 amino acids. The CDR3 protein is CASSLDQGISKPQHF. The CDR3 nucleotides read TGTGCCAGCAGCCTAGATCAGGGGATATCAAAGCCCCAGCATTTT.

The rearrangement uses TRBV7-9 and TRBJ1-6; the match to TRBD1 covers 8 bases. Trimming at V came to 1 base and at J to 7 bases, leaving 3 bases not matched to a gene. The CDR3 sequence is 15 residues long. Germline lookup yields CDR1 SEHNR and CDR2 FQNEAQ (reference sequence). The CDR3 loop reads CASSLDDRGNSPLHF. CDR3 coding DNA: TGTGCCAGCAGCTTAGACGACAGGGGAAATTCACCCCTCCACTTT.

V and J are TRBV5-5 and TRBJ2-2, with 11 nucleotides matching TRBD1. This CDR3 comprises 15 residues. Germline V gene data show CDR1 as SGHKS and CDR2 as YYEKEE (reference sequence). J lost 7 bases, V lost 4 bases, and 6 bases had no gene match. CDR3 amino acids: CASSRTGGSGGELFF. CDR3 DNA sequence: TGTGCCAGCAGCCGGACAGGGGGCTCAGGCGGGGAGCTGTTTTTT.

The chain recombines TRBV19 with TRBJ2-1; D gene ambiguous. Trimming removed 4 bases from V and 6 bases from J, with 10 bases in between. This CDR3 is built from 13 residues. In germline, CDR1 is LNHDA, CDR2 SQIVND (reference sequence). The CDR3 DNA follows: TGTGCCAGTAGTAAACGGTCGGTCAATGAGCAGTTCTTC. This codes for CASSKRSVNEQFF.

The V gene is TRBV19, the J gene TRBJ2-1; D is undetermined. In germline, CDR1 is LNHDA, CDR2 SQIVND (reference sequence). This CDR3 contains 13 residues. Trimming left V 4 bases short and J 7 bases short, with 11 bases between. The CDR3 coding sequence is TGTGCCAGTAGTACGTCTAGAAGAAATGAGCAGTTCTTC. This codes for CASSTSRRNEQFF.

Notes on this clonotype: At one of its ends the junction is not consistent with the germline gene, which may arise from a read error. V is TRBV20-1 and J is TRBJ2-2; D may be TRBD1 or TRBD2 (5 bases each). The CDR3 consists of 11 residues. CDR1 and CDR2 (germline): DFQATT, SNEGSKA (reference sequence). The CDR3 region has the DNA TGCGGTGCGAGGGGTCCCGGGGAGCTGTTTTTT. As protein: CGARGPGELFF.

V and J are TRBV24-1 and TRBJ2-2, with D unresolved. CDR1 and CDR2 (germline): KGHDR, SFDVKD. V shed 4 bases and J shed 6 bases, with 11 bases lying between them. This CDR3 has 14 residues. DNA of the CDR3: TGTGCCACCAGTGACCCCGGTCGCCCCGGGGAGCTGTTTTTT. As protein: CATSDPGRPGELFF.

The chain carries TRBV27 and TRBJ1-1, with a tentative D call TRBD1 (5 bases). V was pared by 5 bases and J by 0 bases, with 10 bases between. The CDR3 is 14 residues long. Germline V gene sequence: CDR1 MNHEY, CDR2 SMNVEV (reference sequence). Here the CDR3 DNA reads TGTGCCAGCAGTACGGGACGGTTGAACACTGAAGCTTTCTTT. This translates into CASSTGRLNTEAFF.

This clonotype appeared a single time. The junction shows a germline mismatch at one end, possibly a read error. The chain couples TRBV7-6 to TRBJ2-1; TRBD1 agrees at 11 bases. CDR3 size: 16 residues. Germline V gene lookup returns CDR1 SGHVS and CDR2 FNYEAQ. CDR3 DNA sequence: TGTGCTAGCAGCTTAAGCGGGGGGACAGGGGGAAATGAGCAGTTCTTC. Protein product: CASSLSGGTGGNEQFF.

This sequence joins TRBV6-5 and TRBJ2-7; tentatively, D is TRBD1 (6 bases). V gave up 0 bases and J gave up 1 base, with 10 bases separating them. The CDR3 is 15 amino acids. The germline V gene has CDR1 MNHEY and CDR2 SVGAGI. CDR3 sequence reads: CASSYSSRGSYEQYF. The CDR3 bases are TGTGCCAGCAGTTACTCCAGCAGGGGTTCCTACGAGCAGTACTTC.

This clonotype was seen more than once but under ten times. This chain uses TRBV10-3 with TRBJ2-6, with a tentative D call TRBD1 (6 bases). V shed 7 bases and J shed 2 bases, with 18 bases lying between them. This CDR3 has 17 residues. Per the germline V gene, CDR1 is ENHRY and CDR2 is SYGVKD. Here the CDR3 DNA reads TGTGCCATCATGGGGCAGGGGAACGGGCCTGGGGCCAACGTCCTGACTTTC. It is translated as CAIMGQGNGPGANVLTF.

This clonotype was recorded a few times. V gene TRBV6-1 combines with J gene TRBJ1-5; 9 bases line up with TRBD1. Trimming removed 7 bases from V and 4 bases from J; junction bases left unmatched: 8. The CDR3 is 15 amino acids. CDR1 is MNHNS, CDR2 SASEGT, per germline. This chain's CDR3 is CASTRDRDGNQPQHF. The CDR3 region has the DNA TGTGCCAGCACCAGGGACAGGGACGGAAATCAGCCCCAGCATTTT.

The rearrangement joins TRBV20-1 to TRBJ2-7; D not resolved. The CDR3 covers 15 residues. The germline gives CDR1 DFQATT, CDR2 SNEGSKA (reference sequence). V was cut by 0 bases and J by 2 bases, with 14 bases left in between. The CDR3 coding sequence is TGCAGTGCTAGAGATTACCTCAGGTCGGCCTACGAGCAGTACTTC. Its translation: CSARDYLRSAYEQYF.

The J gene is TRBJ2-5, the V gene TRBV5-1, with TRBD1 identical over 9 bases. Germline CDR1 reads SGHRS; CDR2 reads YFSETQ. The J segment lost 5 bases and the V segment lost 5 bases, leaving 7 bases of the junction unmatched. This CDR3 comprises 14 residues. The CDR3 coding sequence is TGCGCCAGCAGATTACAGGGGGCGTCGGAGACCCAGTACTTC. Translated: CASRLQGASETQYF.

The rearrangement links TRBV20-1 to TRBJ1-2; no reliable D call. This CDR3 region has 11 residues. Per germline, CDR1 DFQATT and CDR2 SNEGSKA (reference sequence). The CDR3 spells CSTSGDYGYTF. The CDR3 DNA reads as TGCTCCACCTCCGGAGACTATGGCTACACCTTC.

This sequence joins TRBV7-9 and TRBJ2-1; TRBD1 matches 7 bases. Trimming at V came to 5 bases and at J to 8 bases, leaving 9 bases not matched to a gene. The germline V gene encodes CDR1 SEHNR and CDR2 FQNEAQ (reference sequence). This CDR3 contains 14 residues. CDR3 in amino acids: CASSNPQGTDEQFF. Written as DNA, the CDR3 is TGTGCCAGCAGCAATCCACAGGGGACGGATGAGCAGTTCTTC.

In this sample, this clonotype turned up a few times. This chain joins TRBV2 and TRBJ1-2; D perhaps matches TRBD1 (5 bases). Germline-derived CDR1 and CDR2 are SNHLY and FYNNEI. Trimming removed 3 bases from V and 2 bases from J, with 16 bases in between. This CDR3 has 16 residues. The CDR3 nucleotides read TGTGCCAGCAGTGAGACGGGGCCGCTTCCCAACTATGGCTACACCTTC. Encoded protein: CASSETGPLPNYGYTF.

To note about this clonotype: The junction and the germline gene differ at one end; a read error may be behind it. The chain has TRBV7-7 and TRBJ2-7, with D unresolved. Looked up from germline, CDR1 is SSHAT and CDR2 is FNYEAQ (reference sequence). This CDR3 has 13 amino acids. In DNA, the CDR3 is TGTGCTAGCAGCTTACACGGCTCCTACGAGCAGTACTTC. It codes for CASSLHGSYEQYF.

This clonotype was seen just once. This chain joins TRBV29-1 and TRBJ2-7; 9 bases match TRBD1. The CDR3 contains 13 residues. The junction had 6 bases not matched to a gene; V was cut back by 7 bases and J by 2 bases. Germline CDR1 and CDR2: SQVTM and ANQGSEA. CDR3 in DNA: TGCAGCGGCGGACAGGGGACCCCCTACGAGCAGTACTTC. It translates to CSGGQGTPYEQYF.

The genes are TRBV6-1 and TRBJ1-5, with a tentative D call TRBD1 (6 bases). CDR3 size: 16 residues. Trimming left V 6 bases short and J 0 bases short, with 15 bases between. Per the germline V gene, CDR1 is MNHNS and CDR2 is SASEGT. CDR3 region: CASRRQGTYSNQPQHF. The CDR3 coding sequence is TGTGCCAGCAGACGGCAGGGGACATATAGCAATCAGCCCCAGCATTTT.